The source of this T cell receptor beta chain is a study of blood T cell repertoires in COVID-19. Clinical history reported by participants formed the basis on which cohorts were assigned. Recovered participants had two consecutive negative NP/OP PCR tests, healthcare professional clearance, or symptom resolution. Germline lookup yields CDR1 LNHDA and CDR2 SQIVND (reference sequence). This CDR3 comprises 13 residues. Trimming cost V 6 bases and J 4 bases; bases outside gene matches: 2. Details on this clone: Other DNA sequences in the same sample also yield this CDR3.

Per the study methods: The assay estimated nucleated cells by amplifying reference gene primers. Sequencing was performed with immunoSEQ multiplex PCR; in TCRdb, only in-frame clones are kept and a portion is missing. V and J calls and clone size come straight from that table; D and trimming were deduced from the DNA. The data show approximately 270,000 clones, with approximately 84% seen just once and around 1.7% held by the top ten. Sequencing used PBMCs or T cells enriched from blood (not recorded which). This clonotype originated in a man in his forties who had recovered from COVID-19. The chain employs TRBV19 and TRBJ1-5; 8 bases align to TRBD1. In nucleotides, the CDR3 is TGTGCCAGTAGAGACAGGGGTAATCAGCCCCAGCATTTT. Protein product: CASRDRGNQPQHF.